This T cell receptor beta chain was identified in a study of post-analysis software for immune sequencing data (dated by TCRdb to the mid-2010s). Describing the broader study: Recorded disease courses included relapsing-remitting, secondary progressive and progressive-relapsing multiple sclerosis, with some patients lacking subtype annotation. The multiple sclerosis patient repertoires were compared with approximately 11 previously published healthy control repertoires from donors aged roughly 6 to 27 years. A subset of samples was prepared in parallel using single-end sample barcoding, then pooled and co-amplified after Illumina adapter ligation. What the study reported, not specific to this receptor: Multiple sclerosis patients had significantly lower normalized Chao1 diversity than controls, a result that suggests substantial peripheral T-cell clonal expansion. Significantly higher frequencies in patients than in controls were found for several TRBV segments, including TRBV5-6, TRBV5-1 and TRBV20-1. Direct clustering with F measure showed strong co-clustering of samples prepared in the same batch, prompting a batch-effect correction. The control group was slightly older than the multiple sclerosis patient group.

To demonstrate the VDJtools post-analysis software, the study profiled TCR beta repertoires from the peripheral blood of some 13 young patients with multiple sclerosis. The patients with multiple sclerosis were children and adolescents between roughly 6 and 17 years of age. Turning to this clonotype: No cognate antigen has been identified for it. Per-base qualities were not stored, and no clone one base away is much larger.

The protocol used for the library was PCR. Data came from an Illumina HiSeq 2500. To reduce PCR and sequencing biases, unique molecular identifiers were incorporated into the TCR beta cDNA libraries. Roughly 0.5 million cDNA molecules were obtained per 1 to 10 million input T cells, so each molecule approximated one T cell. The patient libraries were prepared and sequenced with the same protocol used for the earlier healthy control dataset. Samples belonging to the same batch were prepared together, multiplexed and sequenced on a shared HiSeq lane. The study's processing was this. Raw barcoded reads were processed with MIGEC, and single-read molecular identifier groups were discarded before consensus assembly and CDR3 extraction. Clonotype tables were post-analysed with VDJtools, normalizing diversity by down-sampling all datasets to the smallest sample size. To correct batch-related cross-sample contamination, repertoire overlap clustering matched CDR3 amino acid sequences but not nucleotide sequences. TCRdb ran its own pipeline on the public reads, namely fastp trimming at Q25 and MiXCR clone calling, and kept in-frame beta chains. Rows are unified per CDR3 protein, each entry keeping the most common DNA and genes. Here the V and J calls rest on TCRdb's processing, not on the authors' analysis. Counted in this sample were 750,000 to 900,000 distinct CDR3 sequences; about 45% of them appeared once. The ten largest account for 4.9% of the sample.

V and J are truncated by 2 bases and 6 bases respectively, leaving an intervening sequence of 9 bases. The CDR3 runs 13 amino acids, cysteine and phenylalanine included. Kept here is only the CDR3 DNA, which spans 39 bases and is read in frame from base 1. Sequences KGHDR (CDR1) and SFDVKD (CDR2) are obtained from the germline V gene. The sequenced sample consisted of blood. The TCR was taken from a girl between 10 and 17 years old with multiple sclerosis. The chain is encoded by TRBV24-1 joined to TRBJ2-5; the D gene is perhaps TRBD1, from 5 matching bases. The DNA sequence is given as TGTGCCACCAGTGATTGGGGCCGCAAGACCCAGTACTTC. It translates to CATSDWGRKTQYF.